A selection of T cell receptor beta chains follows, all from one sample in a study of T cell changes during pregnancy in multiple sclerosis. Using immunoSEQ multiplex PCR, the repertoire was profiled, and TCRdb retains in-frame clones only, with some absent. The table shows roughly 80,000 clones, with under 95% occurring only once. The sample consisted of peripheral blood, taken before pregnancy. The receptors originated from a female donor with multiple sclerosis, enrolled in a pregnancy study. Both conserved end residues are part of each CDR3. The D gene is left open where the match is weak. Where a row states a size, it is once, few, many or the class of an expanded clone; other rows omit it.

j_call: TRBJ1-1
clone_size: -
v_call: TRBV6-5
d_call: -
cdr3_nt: TGTGCCAGCAGAAACGGGTTGAACACTGAAGCTTTCTTT
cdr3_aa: CASRNGLNTEAFF

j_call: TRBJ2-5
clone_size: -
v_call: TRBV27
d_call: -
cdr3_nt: TGTGCCAGCAGTTTATCTCGGCAGGGGTCGGGGGAGACCCAGTACTTC
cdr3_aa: CASSLSRQGSGETQYF

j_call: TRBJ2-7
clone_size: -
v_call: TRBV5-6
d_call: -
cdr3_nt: TGTGCCAGCAGCTTATCAGGGCCCTACGAGCAGTACTTC
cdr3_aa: CASSLSGPYEQYF

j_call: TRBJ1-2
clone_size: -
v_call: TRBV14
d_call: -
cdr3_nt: TGTGCCAGCAGCCAATTTAGCGGGCAGGGCTACACCTTC
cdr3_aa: CASSQFSGQGYTF

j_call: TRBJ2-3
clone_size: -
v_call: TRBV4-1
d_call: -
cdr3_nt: TGCGCCAGCAGCTCCACAGGGGGGGCTGGCACAGATACGCAGTATTTT
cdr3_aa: CASSSTGGAGTDTQYF

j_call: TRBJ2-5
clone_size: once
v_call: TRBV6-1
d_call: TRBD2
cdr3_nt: TGTGCCAGCAGTGGAGGGACTAGCGGGCCTCAAGAGACCCAGTACTTC
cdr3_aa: CASSGGTSGPQETQYF

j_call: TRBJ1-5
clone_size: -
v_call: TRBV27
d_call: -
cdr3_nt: TGTGCCAGCAGTTACCAGGGCAGTCATCAGCCCCAGCATTTT
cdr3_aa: CASSYQGSHQPQHF

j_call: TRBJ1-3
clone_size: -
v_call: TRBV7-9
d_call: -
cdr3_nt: TGTGCCAGCAGCTTAGACGCACTCGGCTCTGGAAACACCATATATTTT
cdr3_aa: CASSLDALGSGNTIYF

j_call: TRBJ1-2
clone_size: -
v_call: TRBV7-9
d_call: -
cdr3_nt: TGTGCCAGCAGCTTAGGTCGGGCAGGGGACGGCTACACCTTC
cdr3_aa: CASSLGRAGDGYTF

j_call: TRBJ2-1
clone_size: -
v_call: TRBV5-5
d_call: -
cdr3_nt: TGTGCCAGCCACGCTTCAGGGATACCGTCCTACAATGAGCAGTTCTTC
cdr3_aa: CASHASGIPSYNEQFF

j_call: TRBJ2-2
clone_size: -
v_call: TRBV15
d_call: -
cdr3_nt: TGTGCCACCAGCAGAGATCGGGTTACGAACACCGGGGAGCTGTTTTTT
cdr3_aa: CATSRDRVTNTGELFF

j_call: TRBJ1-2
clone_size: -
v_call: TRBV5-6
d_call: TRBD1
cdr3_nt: TGTGCCAGCAGCAAGACAGGGTATGGCTACACCTTC
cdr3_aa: CASSKTGYGYTF